Below are 9 T cell receptor beta chains sequenced from a single sample in a study of T cell responses to AZD1222 COVID-19 vaccine (dated by TCRdb to the early 2020s). The time point label of this sample denotes: baseline before first vaccination. Libraries came from the immunoSEQ multiplex PCR assay. TCRdb obtained this table from immuneACCESS and retained in-frame rearrangements with V and J assigned. These tables miss some clones; where compared with another copy, unresolved V genes account for less than half of the shortfall, and the remainder is unexplained. This sample holds approximately 130,000 clones; more than 85% were observed only once. Jointly, the top ten make up about 3.1% of the sample. This material consisted of peripheral blood, taken on day 0 of AZD1222 vaccination. These receptors were obtained from an adult in good health.

The V and J genes are TRBV12-3 or TRBV12-4 and TRBJ2-1, with unresolved D. The CDR3 length is 12 residues. V shed 4 bases and J shed 8 bases, with 9 bases lying between them. The CDR3 reads CASSSKPHEQFF. DNA of the CDR3: TGTGCCAGCAGTTCGAAGCCCCATGAGCAGTTCTTC.

The rearrangement links TRBV11-3 to TRBJ2-5, with 14 bases fitting TRBD2. The V gene end was trimmed by 5 bases and the J gene end by 0 bases; junction bases not matched to a gene: 2. In germline, CDR1 is SGHNT, CDR2 YENEEA. CDR3 length equals 16 residues. CDR3 DNA: TGTGCCAGCAGCCCGGGACTAGCGGGGGACCAAGAGACCCAGTACTTC. Encoded protein: CASSPGLAGDQETQYF.

The chain links TRBV7-8 to TRBJ2-7, with TRBD2 identical over 7 bases. Germline V CDR1 and CDR2: SGHVS, FQNEAQ. The CDR3 length is 15 residues. With 5 bases clipped from V and 2 bases from J, the junction kept 9 bases outside the gene matches. DNA of the CDR3: TGTGCCAGCAGCCTTTCTCGGGGGGTACCCTACGAGCAGTACTTC. The encoded protein is CASSLSRGVPYEQYF.

The chain is built from TRBV10-3 and TRBJ1-4; maybe TRBD1 (5 bases). CDR3 size: 14 residues. Germline CDR1 and CDR2: ENHRY and SYGVKD. V was pared by 7 bases and J by 7 bases, with 16 bases between. CDR3 coding DNA: TGTGCCATCAAATGGGGGGAAAGCTCTGAAAAACTGTTTTTT. Translated, it gives CAIKWGESSEKLFF.

The chain employs TRBV23-1 and TRBJ2-7; 8 positions agree with TRBD1. TRBV23-1 is an ORF, with its function uncertain. The CDR3 totals 18 residues. Losses at the gene ends were 2 bases for V and 5 bases for J; bases not matched to a gene: 17. The CDR3 bases are TGCGCCAGCAGTCAAAATCGGCGCTCAGGGGGCGCGACGGACGAGCAGTACTTC. This translates into CASSQNRRSGGATDEQYF.

The chain combines TRBV3-1 (or the pseudogene TRBV3-2) with TRBJ1-2; D gene ambiguous. The germline V gene encodes CDR1 LGHDT and CDR2 YNNKEL (reference sequence). V was shortened by 6 bases and J by 1 base, with 15 bases between the two germline ends. This CDR3 is built from 15 residues. CDR3 sequence reads: CASRGPAPLNYGYTF. The CDR3 bases are TGTGCCAGCAGAGGGCCGGCCCCCCTTAACTATGGCTACACCTTC.

This chain connects TRBV2 to TRBJ2-1; D perhaps matches TRBD1 (5 bases). Germline V gene lookup returns CDR1 SNHLY and CDR2 FYNNEI. The germline V and J ends were trimmed by 3 bases and 0 bases, with 21 bases remaining between them. This CDR3 has 19 amino acids. Here the CDR3 DNA reads TGTGCCAGCAGTGAGGGTCGACAGAACTTCAGCGTCTCCTACAATGAGCAGTTCTTC. It encodes CASSEGRQNFSVSYNEQFF.

The chain couples TRBV19 to TRBJ1-5; maybe TRBD1 (5 bases). V was pared by 1 base and J by 6 bases, with 13 bases between. The CDR3 covers 15 residues. Germline-derived CDR1 and CDR2 are LNHDA and SQIVND (reference sequence). CDR3 nucleotides: TGTGCCAGTAGTATAGCGGCAGGGTTAGGTCAGCCCCAGCATTTT. It is translated as CASSIAAGLGQPQHF.

The chain combines TRBV28 with TRBJ1-2; unclear D gene. Germline values: CDR1 MDHEN, CDR2 SYDVKM. The CDR3 totals 13 residues. The germline V and J ends were trimmed by 7 bases and 8 bases, with 17 bases remaining between them. The chain's CDR3 is CASTPLRVEGYTF. The CDR3 nucleotides are TGTGCCAGCACCCCGCTTAGGGTAGAAGGCTACACCTTC.